This T cell receptor beta chain was profiled in a study of technical replicates of blood from a handful of donors. The repertoire was sequenced with immunoSEQ multiplex PCR; TCRdb's copy has only in-frame clones and lacks some. This sample yields fewer than 90,000 clones, of which 93% are seen a single time; 0.24% belongs to the top ten. This clone occurred once. Germline CDR1 and CDR2: SGDLS and YYNGEE. The length of the CDR3 is 15 residues. The junction had 8 bases not matched to a gene; V was cut back by 3 bases and J by 8 bases. This sequence joins TRBV9 and TRBJ1-6; 7 bases are a match to TRBD1. Sample: T cells isolated from PBMCs. The source of this sequence is a human donor in good health. The CDR3 nucleotides are TGTGCCAGCAGCGGCGACAGGGTAATGGATTCACCCCTCCACTTT. As protein: CASSGDRVMDSPLHF.